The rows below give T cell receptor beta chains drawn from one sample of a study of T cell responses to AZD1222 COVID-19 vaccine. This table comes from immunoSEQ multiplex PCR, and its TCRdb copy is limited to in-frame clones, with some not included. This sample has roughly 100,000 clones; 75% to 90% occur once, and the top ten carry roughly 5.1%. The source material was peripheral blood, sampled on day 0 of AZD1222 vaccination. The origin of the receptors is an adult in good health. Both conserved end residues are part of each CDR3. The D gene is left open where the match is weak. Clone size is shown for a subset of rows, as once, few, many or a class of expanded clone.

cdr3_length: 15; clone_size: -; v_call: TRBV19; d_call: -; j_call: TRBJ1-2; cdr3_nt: TGTGCCAGTAGTCCCCGGGACCTCCATAGTTATGGCTACACCTTC; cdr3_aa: CASSPRDLHSYGYTF
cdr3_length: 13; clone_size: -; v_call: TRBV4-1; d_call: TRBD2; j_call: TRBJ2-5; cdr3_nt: TGCGCCAGCAGAATGGGCGGGGGAGAGACCCAGTACTTC; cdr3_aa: CASRMGGGETQYF
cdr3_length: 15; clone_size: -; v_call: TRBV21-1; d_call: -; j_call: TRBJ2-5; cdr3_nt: TGTGCCAGCAGCAATCCCGACAGGGCGGGCGAGACCCAGTACTTC; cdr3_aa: CASSNPDRAGETQYF
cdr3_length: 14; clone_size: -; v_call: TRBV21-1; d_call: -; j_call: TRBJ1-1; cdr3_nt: TGTGCCACCACGTTGGGGCGAGGTGGGTCTGAAGCTTTCTTT; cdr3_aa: CATTLGRGGSEAFF
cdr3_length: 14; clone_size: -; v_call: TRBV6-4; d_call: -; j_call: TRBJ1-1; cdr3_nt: TGTGCCAGCAGTGTGACCGCACGGGACACTGAAGCTTTCTTT; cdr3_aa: CASSVTARDTEAFF
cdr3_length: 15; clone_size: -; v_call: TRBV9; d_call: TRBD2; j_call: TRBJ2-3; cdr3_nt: TGTGCCAGCAGCGGTAGCGGGAGCGAGGGAGATACGCAGTATTTT; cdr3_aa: CASSGSGSEGDTQYF
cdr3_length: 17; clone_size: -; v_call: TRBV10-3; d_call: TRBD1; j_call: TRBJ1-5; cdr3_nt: TGTGCCATCAGCGACAGGACAGGGGAGTATAGCAATCAGCCCCAGCATTTT; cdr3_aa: CAISDRTGEYSNQPQHF
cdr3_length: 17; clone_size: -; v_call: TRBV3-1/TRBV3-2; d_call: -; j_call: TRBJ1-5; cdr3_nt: TGTGCCAGCAGCCAAGGAACGGGAAAGGGGCGGAATCAGCCCCAGCATTTT; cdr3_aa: CASSQGTGKGRNQPQHF
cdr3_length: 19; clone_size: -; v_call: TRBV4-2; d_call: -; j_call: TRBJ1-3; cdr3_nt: TGTGCCAGCAGCCAAGGGCAGGGTTCGTCAGTGGCAGTTGGAAACACCATATATTTT; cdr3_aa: CASSQGQGSSVAVGNTIYF
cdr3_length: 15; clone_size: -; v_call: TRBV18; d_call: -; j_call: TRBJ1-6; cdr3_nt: TGTGCCAGCACCTTGGGTGACACCTATAATTCACCCCTCCACTTT; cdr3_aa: CASTLGDTYNSPLHF
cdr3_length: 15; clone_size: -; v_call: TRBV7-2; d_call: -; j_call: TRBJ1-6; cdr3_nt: TGTGCCAGCAGCCCGCATGACGGGGGCAATTCACCCCTCCACTTT; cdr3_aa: CASSPHDGGNSPLHF
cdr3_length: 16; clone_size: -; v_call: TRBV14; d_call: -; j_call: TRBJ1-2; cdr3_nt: TGTGCCAGCAGCCAAGAATACGGCTCGTCTAACTATGGCTACACCTTC; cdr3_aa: CASSQEYGSSNYGYTF
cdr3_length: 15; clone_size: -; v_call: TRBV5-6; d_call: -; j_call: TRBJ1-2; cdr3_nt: TGTGCCAGCAGCTCAACGAGGTCGGGAAAGCTAAGCTACACCTTC; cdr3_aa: CASSSTRSGKLSYTF
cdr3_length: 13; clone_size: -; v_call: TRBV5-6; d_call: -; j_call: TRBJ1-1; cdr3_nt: TGTGCCAGCAGCTTGGTGAGGAACACTGAAGCTTTCTTT; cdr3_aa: CASSLVRNTEAFF
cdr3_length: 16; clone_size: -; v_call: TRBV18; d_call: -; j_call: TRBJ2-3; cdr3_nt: TGTGCCAGCTCACCATTTAGACCCGGGGGCACAGATACGCAGTATTTT; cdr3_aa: CASSPFRPGGTDTQYF
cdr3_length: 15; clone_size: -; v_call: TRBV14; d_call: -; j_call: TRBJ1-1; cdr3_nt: TGTGCCAGCAGCCGGTTTTCCGGGGGCAGGGGTGAAGCTTTCTTT; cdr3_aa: CASSRFSGGRGEAFF
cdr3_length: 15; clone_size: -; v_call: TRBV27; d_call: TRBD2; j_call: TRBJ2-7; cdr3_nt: TGTGCCAGCAGTCCACGGACTAGCGGTTCCTACGAGCAGTACTTC; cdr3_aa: CASSPRTSGSYEQYF
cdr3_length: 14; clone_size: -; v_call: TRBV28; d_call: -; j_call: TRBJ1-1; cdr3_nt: TGTGCCAGCAGTCAGGGGAGAGTTTCCACTGAAGCTTTCTTT; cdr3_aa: CASSQGRVSTEAFF
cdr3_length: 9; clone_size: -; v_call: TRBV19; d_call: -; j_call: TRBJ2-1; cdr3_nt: TGTGCCAGGGGAGACGGGCAGTTCTTC; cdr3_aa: CARGDGQFF
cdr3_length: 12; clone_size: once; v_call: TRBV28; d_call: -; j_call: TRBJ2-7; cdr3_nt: TGTGCCAGCAGTTTACGCAGATACGAGCAGTACTTC; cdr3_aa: CASSLRRYEQYF
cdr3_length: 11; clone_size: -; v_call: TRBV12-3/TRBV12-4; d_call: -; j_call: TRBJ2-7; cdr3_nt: TGTGCCAGCAGCAGCTCCTACGAGCAGTACTTC; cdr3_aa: CASSSSYEQYF
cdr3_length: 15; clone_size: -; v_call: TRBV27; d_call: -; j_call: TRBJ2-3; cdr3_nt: TGTGCCAGCAGTTTTGAGCGAGATGAGACAGATACGCAGTATTTT; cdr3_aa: CASSFERDETDTQYF
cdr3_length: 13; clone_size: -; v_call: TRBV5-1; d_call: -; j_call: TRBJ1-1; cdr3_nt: TGCGCCAGCCAGCGACGCCTCAACACTGAAGCTTTCTTT; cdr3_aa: CASQRRLNTEAFF
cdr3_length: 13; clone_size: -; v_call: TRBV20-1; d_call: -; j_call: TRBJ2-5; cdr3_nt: TGCAGTGCTAGTGGGAGCCGCCAAGAGACCCAGTACTTC; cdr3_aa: CSASGSRQETQYF
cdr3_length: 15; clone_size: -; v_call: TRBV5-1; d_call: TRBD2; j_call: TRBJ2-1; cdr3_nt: TGCGCCAGCAGCCCCGGGACTAGCGGATACAATGAGCAGTTCTTC; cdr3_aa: CASSPGTSGYNEQFF
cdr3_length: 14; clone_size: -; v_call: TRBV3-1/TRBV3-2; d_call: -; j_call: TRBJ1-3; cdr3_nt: TGTGCCAGCAGCTCACAGGTTTACGGAAACACCATATATTTT; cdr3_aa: CASSSQVYGNTIYF
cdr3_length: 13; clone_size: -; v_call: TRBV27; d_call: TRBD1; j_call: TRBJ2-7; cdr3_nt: TGTGCCAGCAAGCCGACAGGGGGCTACGAGCAGTACTTC; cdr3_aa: CASKPTGGYEQYF
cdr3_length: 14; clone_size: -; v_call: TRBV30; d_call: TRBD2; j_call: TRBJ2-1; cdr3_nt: TGTGCCTGGAAAGGTAGCGGGAGCCACAATGAGCAGTTCTTC; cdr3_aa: CAWKGSGSHNEQFF
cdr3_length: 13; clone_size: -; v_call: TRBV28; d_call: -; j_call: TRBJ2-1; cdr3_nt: TGTGCCAGCATCCTAGGGGGGGGAAATGAGCAGTTCTTC; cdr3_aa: CASILGGGNEQFF
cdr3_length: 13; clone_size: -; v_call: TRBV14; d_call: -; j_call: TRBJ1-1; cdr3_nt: TGTGCCAGCAGCCCCCTAAGCCCCACTGAAGCTTTCTTT; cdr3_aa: CASSPLSPTEAFF
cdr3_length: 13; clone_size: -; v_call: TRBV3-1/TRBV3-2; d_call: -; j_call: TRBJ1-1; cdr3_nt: TGTGCCAGCAGCCGTCCCCCCGGGACTGAAGCTTTCTTT; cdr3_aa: CASSRPPGTEAFF
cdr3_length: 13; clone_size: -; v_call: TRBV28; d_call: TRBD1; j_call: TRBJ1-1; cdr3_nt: TGTGCCAGCAGTGACAGGGTGAACACTGAAGCTTTCTTT; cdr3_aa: CASSDRVNTEAFF
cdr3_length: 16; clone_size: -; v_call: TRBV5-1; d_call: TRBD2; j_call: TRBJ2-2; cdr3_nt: TGCGCCAGCAGACTCTCAGCGGGAGAAGAGGGCGGGGAGCTGTTTTTT; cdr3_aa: CASRLSAGEEGGELFF
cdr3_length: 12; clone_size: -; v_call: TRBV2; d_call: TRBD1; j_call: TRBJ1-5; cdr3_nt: TGTGCCAGCGGGACAGCTAATCAGCCCCAGCATTTT; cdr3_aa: CASGTANQPQHF
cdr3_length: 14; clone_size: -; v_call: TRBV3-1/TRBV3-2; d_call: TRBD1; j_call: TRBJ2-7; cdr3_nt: TGTGCCAGCAGTCCTAGAGGGGGCGCGTACGAGCAGTACTTC; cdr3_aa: CASSPRGGAYEQYF
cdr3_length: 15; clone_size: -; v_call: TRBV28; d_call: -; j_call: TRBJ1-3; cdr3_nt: TGTGCCAGCAGCCCCCGGGCCCCCTCTGGAAACACCATATATTTT; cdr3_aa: CASSPRAPSGNTIYF
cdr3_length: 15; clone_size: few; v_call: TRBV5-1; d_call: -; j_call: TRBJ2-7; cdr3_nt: TGCGCCAGCAGCTTGGCCGCGCGGGATGGGAACGAGCAGTACTTC; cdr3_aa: CASSLAARDGNEQYF
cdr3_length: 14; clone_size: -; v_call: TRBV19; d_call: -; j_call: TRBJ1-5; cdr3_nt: TGTGCCAGTAGTATCGTTGGCGGGGGTCAGCCCCAGCATTTT; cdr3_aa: CASSIVGGGQPQHF
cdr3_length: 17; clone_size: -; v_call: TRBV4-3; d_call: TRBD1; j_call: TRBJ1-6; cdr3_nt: TGCGCCAGCAGCCAAGTAGGCAGGGGGATATCGGGATCACCCCTCCACTTT; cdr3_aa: CASSQVGRGISGSPLHF
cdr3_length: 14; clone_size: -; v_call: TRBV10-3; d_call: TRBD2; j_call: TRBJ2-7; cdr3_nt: TGTGCCATCAGAACCGGGACTAGCTCCTACGAGCAGTACTTC; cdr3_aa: CAIRTGTSSYEQYF
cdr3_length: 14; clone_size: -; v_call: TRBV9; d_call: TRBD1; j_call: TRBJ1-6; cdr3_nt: TGTGCCAGCAGCCCCGACAGGGCCAATTCACCCCTCCACTTT; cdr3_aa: CASSPDRANSPLHF
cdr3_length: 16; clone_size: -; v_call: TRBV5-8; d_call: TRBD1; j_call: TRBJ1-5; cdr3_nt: TGTGCCAGCAGCCCCACAGGGGGCGCAGGCAATCAGCCCCAGCATTTT; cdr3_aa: CASSPTGGAGNQPQHF
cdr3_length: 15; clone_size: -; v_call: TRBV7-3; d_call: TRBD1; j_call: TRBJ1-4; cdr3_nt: TGTGCCAGCAGCGCAAAGGGACAGGGAAGTGAAAAACTGTTTTTT; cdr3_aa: CASSAKGQGSEKLFF
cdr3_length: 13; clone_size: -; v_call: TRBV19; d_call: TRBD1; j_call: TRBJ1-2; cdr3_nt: TGTGCCAGTTCCGAGACAGGGAACTATGGCTACACCTTC; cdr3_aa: CASSETGNYGYTF
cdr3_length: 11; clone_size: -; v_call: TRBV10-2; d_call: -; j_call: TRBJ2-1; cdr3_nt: TGCGCCAGCAGTGGATACAATGAGCAGTTCTTC; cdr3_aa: CASSGYNEQFF
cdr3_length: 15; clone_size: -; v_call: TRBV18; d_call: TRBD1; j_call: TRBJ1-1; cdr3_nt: TGTGCCAGCTCACCAAGACAGGGTGTGTACACTGAAGCTTTCTTT; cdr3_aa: CASSPRQGVYTEAFF
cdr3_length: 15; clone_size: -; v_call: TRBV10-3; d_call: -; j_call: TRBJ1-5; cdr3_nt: TGTGCCATCAGCAGGCAGCCCAATAGCAATCAGCCCCAGCATTTT; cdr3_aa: CAISRQPNSNQPQHF
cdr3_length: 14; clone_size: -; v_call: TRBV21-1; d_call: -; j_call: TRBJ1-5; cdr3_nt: TGTGCCAGCAGCCCCGGGCCACCCAATCAGCCCCAGCATTTT; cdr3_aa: CASSPGPPNQPQHF
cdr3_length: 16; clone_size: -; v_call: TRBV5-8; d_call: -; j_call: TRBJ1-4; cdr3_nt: TGTGCCAGCAGCATTGTAAGGGGAGGTGCTAATGAAAAACTGTTTTTT; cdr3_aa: CASSIVRGGANEKLFF
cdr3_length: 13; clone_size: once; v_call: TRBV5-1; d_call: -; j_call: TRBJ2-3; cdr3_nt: TGCGCCAGCAGCCCGAACTGGGACGATACGCAGTATTTT; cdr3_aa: CASSPNWDDTQYF
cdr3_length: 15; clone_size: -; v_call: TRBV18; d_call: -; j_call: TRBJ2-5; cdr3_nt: TGTGCCAGCTCACCAAGTTACGCGCAGTCAGAGACCCAGTACTTC; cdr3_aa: CASSPSYAQSETQYF
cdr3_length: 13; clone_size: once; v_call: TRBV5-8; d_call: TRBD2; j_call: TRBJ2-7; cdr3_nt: TGTGCCAGCAGCTTGGCTGGTAGCGGGAGAAAGTACTTC; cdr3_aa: CASSLAGSGRKYF
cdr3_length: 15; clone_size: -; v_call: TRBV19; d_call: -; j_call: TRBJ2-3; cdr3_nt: TGTGCCAGTAGTAATTGGCTAGCAGGGGAGATTACGCAGTATTTT; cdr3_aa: CASSNWLAGEITQYF
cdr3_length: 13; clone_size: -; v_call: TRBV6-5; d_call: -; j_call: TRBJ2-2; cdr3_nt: TGTGCCAGCAGGCCCCGGGGAACCGGGGAGCTGTTTTTT; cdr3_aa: CASRPRGTGELFF
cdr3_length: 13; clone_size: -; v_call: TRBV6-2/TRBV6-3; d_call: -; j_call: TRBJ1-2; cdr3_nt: TGTGCCAGCAGTTACTGGGCGGGGAATGGCTACACCTTC; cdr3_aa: CASSYWAGNGYTF
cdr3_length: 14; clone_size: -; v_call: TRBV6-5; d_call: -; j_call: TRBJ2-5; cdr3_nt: TGTGCCAGCAGTTACGGGGGCTACCAAGAGACCCAGTACTTC; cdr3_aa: CASSYGGYQETQYF
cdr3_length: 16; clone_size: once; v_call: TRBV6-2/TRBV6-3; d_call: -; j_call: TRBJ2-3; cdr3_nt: TGTGCCAGCAGTTCCTGGGGCAGGACTTACACAGATACGCAGTATTTT; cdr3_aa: CASSSWGRTYTDTQYF
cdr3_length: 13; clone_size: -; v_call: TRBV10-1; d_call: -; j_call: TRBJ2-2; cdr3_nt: TGCGCCAGCACCCCAGGGTTGGCCGGGGAGCTGTTTTTT; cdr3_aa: CASTPGLAGELFF
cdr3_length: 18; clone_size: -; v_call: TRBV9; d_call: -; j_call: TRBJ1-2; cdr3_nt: TGTGCCAGCAGCAAAGGGGTCGGGTCGGGGGCAATTAACTATGGCTACACCTTC; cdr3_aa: CASSKGVGSGAINYGYTF
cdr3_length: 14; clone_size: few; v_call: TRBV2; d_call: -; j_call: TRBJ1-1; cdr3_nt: TGTGCCAGCTCGAAAGAGAAAATGAACACTGAAGCTTTCTTT; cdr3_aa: CASSKEKMNTEAFF